This is a list of T cell receptor beta chains from one sample in a study of blood T cells in healthy people across ages. TCRdb processed the 5' RACE reads anew with MiXCR; each CDR3 protein has one entry. The sample lists 650,000 to 800,000 distinct CDR3 sequences, around two fifths occurring once. Sequenced material: blood. These receptors all come from a man in his sixties in good health. Both conserved end residues are part of each CDR3. D genes are given only for firm matches. Size is omitted from some rows. Given values are once, few, many or a class for expanded clones.

TRBJ2-5	TRBV9	TRBD1	.	CASSARPGTDIQETQYF	TGTGCCAGCAGCGCACGACCCGGGACAGACATACAAGAGACCCAGTACTTC
TRBJ2-3	TRBV18	.	few	CASIGQTTDTQYF	TGTGCCAGCATAGGACAGACCACAGATACGCAGTATTTT
TRBJ2-1	TRBV20-1	.	few	CSARGVGNEQFF	TGCAGTGCTAGAGGCGTAGGTAATGAGCAGTTCTTC
TRBJ1-1	TRBV5-1	.	.	CASSLGPQGGGTEAFF	TGCGCCAGCAGCCTGGGCCCCCAAGGTGGGGGGACTGAAGCTTTCTTT
TRBJ2-3	TRBV24-1	TRBD1	.	CATSGTGRTGDTQYF	TGTGCCACCAGTGGGACCGGTCGGACAGGGGACACGCAGTATTTT
TRBJ2-1	TRBV7-2	.	few	CASSPDTMRLGEFF	TGTGCCAGCAGCCCAGATACTATGCGGCTAGGGGAGTTCTTC
TRBJ1-5	TRBV6-2/TRBV6-3	.	.	CASSSKNQPQHF	TGTGCCAGCAGTTCCAAGAATCAGCCCCAGCATTTT
TRBJ2-7	TRBV10-3	.	few	CATRDVRHEQYF	TGTGCCACCCGGGACGTGCGCCACGAGCAGTACTTC
TRBJ2-1	TRBV10-3	.	once	CAISESGSGVSGEQFF	TGTGCCATCAGTGAGTCGGGGTCAGGGGTAAGTGGTGAGCAGTTCTTC
TRBJ2-7	TRBV3-1	.	once	CASSQDLGQGQTYEQYF	TGTGCCAGCAGCCAAGATCTCGGGCAGGGCCAGACCTACGAGCAGTACTTC
TRBJ2-1	TRBV7-9	.	.	CASSLVVYNEQLF	TGTGCCAGCAGCTTAGTCGTTTACAATGAGCAGCTCTTC
TRBJ2-1	TRBV29-1	.	few	CSVAAGEAVNEQFF	TGCAGCGTTGCAGCAGGGGAGGCGGTCAATGAGCAGTTCTTC
TRBJ2-7	TRBV5-1	TRBD1	few	CASSPGQADPFLEQYF	TGCGCCAGCAGCCCGGGACAGGCGGATCCCTTTTTAGAGCAGTACTTC
TRBJ1-4	TRBV7-2	.	.	CASRKGGAGEKLFF	TGTGCCAGCAGGAAAGGGGGGGCCGGAGAAAAACTGTTTTTT
TRBJ2-4	TRBV20-1	.	.	CSARTTGAKNIQYF	TGCAGTGCTAGAACTACAGGTGCCAAAAACATTCAGTACTTC
TRBJ2-7	TRBV5-6	.	.	CASSLAREYEQYF	TGTGCCAGCAGCTTGGCGAGGGAATACGAGCAGTACTTC
TRBJ1-1	TRBV5-1	.	few	CASSLGAGSTEAFF	TGCGCCAGCAGCTTGGGTGCGGGAAGCACTGAAGCTTTCTTT
TRBJ1-2	TRBV6-5	TRBD1	.	CASSYRRDRGPYGYTF	TGTGCCAGCAGTTACCGCCGGGACAGGGGCCCCTATGGCTACACCTTC
TRBJ2-5	TRBV4-1	.	.	CASSQGPGRYGDQETQYF	TGCGCCAGCAGCCAAGGGCCAGGGAGGTACGGGGACCAAGAGACCCAGTACTTC
TRBJ2-6	TRBV5-1	.	few	CASSAGLGGSGANVLTF	TGCGCCAGCAGCGCCGGACTGGGAGGCTCTGGGGCCAACGTCCTGACTTTC
TRBJ2-3	TRBV7-2	.	.	CASSLGFGQDTQYF	TGTGCCAGCAGCTTGGGATTTGGTCAGGATACGCAGTATTTT
TRBJ2-1	TRBV5-1	TRBD1	few	CASSLRLGRQGHNEQFF	TGCGCCAGCAGCTTGAGATTAGGGAGACAGGGTCACAATGAGCAGTTCTTC
TRBJ2-3	TRBV4-1	TRBD2	.	CASSPQRLAGTQYF	TGCGCCAGCAGCCCCCAGCGCCTAGCGGGTACGCAGTATTTT
TRBJ2-1	TRBV10-3	TRBD2	few	CAISGTPGLDSHEQFF	TGTGCCATCAGTGGGACTCCGGGACTAGACTCACATGAGCAGTTCTTC
TRBJ1-2	TRBV27	TRBD1	.	CASSLSGGGNGYTF	TGTGCCAGCAGTTTATCAGGGGGCGGAAATGGCTACACCTTC
TRBJ2-7	TRBV3-1	.	.	CASSPNDYEQYF	TGTGCCAGCAGCCCCAACGACTACGAGCAGTACTTC
TRBJ2-7	TRBV7-2	.	few	CASSLERLGTNEQYF	TGTGCCAGCAGCTTAGAGCGACTAGGAACCAATGAGCAGTACTTC
TRBJ2-1	TRBV3-1	TRBD2	.	CASSPPTSGGQGDEQFF	TGTGCCAGCAGCCCTCCGACTAGCGGGGGGCAGGGTGACGAGCAGTTCTTC
TRBJ2-3	TRBV12-5	.	.	CASGLAVSQPWGSDTQYF	TGTGCTAGTGGTTTGGCTGTTAGTCAACCGTGGGGTTCAGATACGCAGTATTTT
TRBJ1-5	TRBV6-2/TRBV6-3	.	.	CASSPDMSNQPQHF	TGTGCCAGCAGTCCGGACATGAGCAATCAGCCCCAGCATTTT
TRBJ2-1	TRBV7-2	.	.	CASSLETHGGDEQFF	TGTGCCAGCAGCTTAGAAACTCACGGTGGGGATGAGCAGTTCTTC
TRBJ2-2	TRBV9	.	.	CASSVLGGNTGELFF	TGTGCCAGCAGCGTATTGGGAGGGAACACCGGGGAGCTGTTTTTT
TRBJ2-7	TRBV4-3	TRBD1	.	CASSQGQGRPYEQYF	TGCGCCAGCAGCCAAGGACAGGGAAGGCCATACGAGCAGTACTTC
TRBJ2-1	TRBV20-1	.	.	CSARTPGGAGQFF	TGCAGTGCTAGAACGCCAGGGGGGGCCGGGCAGTTCTTC
TRBJ2-3	TRBV7-2	.	few	CASSLVETSTDTQYF	TGTGCCAGCAGCTTAGTGGAAACTAGCACAGATACGCAGTATTTT
TRBJ1-2	TRBV9	TRBD1	.	CASSEHFTPGQGADYGYTF	TGTGCCAGCAGCGAACATTTTACGCCGGGACAGGGGGCCGACTATGGCTACACCTTC
TRBJ2-1	TRBV2	.	many	CASSGFGNEQFF	TGTGCCAGCAGTGGGTTTGGCAATGAGCAGTTCTTC
TRBJ1-2	TRBV7-2	.	.	CASSSWGQASYGYTF	TGTGCCAGCAGCTCGTGGGGGCAGGCGAGCTATGGCTACACCTTC
TRBJ2-1	TRBV20-1	TRBD1	few	CSAIRRDSLRNEQFF	TGCAGTGCTATCCGCAGGGACAGCCTACGAAATGAGCAGTTCTTC
TRBJ2-5	TRBV10-3	TRBD2	.	CAISGRREYRPETQYF	TGTGCCATCAGTGGGCGGCGGGAGTACAGGCCGGAGACCCAGTACTTC
TRBJ1-5	TRBV6-6	TRBD1	.	CASSPPTGERQPQHF	TGTGCCAGCAGCCCCCCGACAGGGGAGAGGCAGCCCCAGCATTTT
TRBJ1-4	TRBV7-2	.	.	CASSLDGTRSDGKLFF	TGTGCCAGCAGCTTAGATGGGACGAGGTCAGATGGAAAACTGTTTTTT
TRBJ2-5	TRBV20-1	TRBD2	few	CSAYSGGSRETQYF	TGCAGTGCTTATAGCGGGGGGTCTCGGGAGACCCAGTACTTC
TRBJ1-2	TRBV29-1	.	.	CSADRPDGYTF	TGCAGCGCGGACCGCCCGGACGGCTACACCTTC
TRBJ2-7	TRBV20-1	.	.	CSARGPLVYEQYF	TGCAGTGCCCGGGGACCACTGGTCTACGAGCAGTACTTC
TRBJ2-7	TRBV11-1	.	.	CASSLIVSDEQYF	TGTGCCAGCAGCTTAATAGTTAGTGACGAGCAGTACTTC
TRBJ2-5	TRBV7-9	TRBD1	few	CASSPDRGRGETQYF	TGTGCCAGCAGCCCCGACAGGGGGCGGGGAGAGACCCAGTACTTC
TRBJ2-7	TRBV10-3	.	.	CAIRQGWEQYF	TGTGCCATCAGACAGGGATGGGAGCAGTACTTC
TRBJ1-2	TRBV4-1	TRBD1	.	CASSQDLGRTGESGYTF	TGCGCCAGCAGCCAAGATCTTGGCAGGACAGGGGAATCTGGCTACACCTTC
TRBJ2-1	TRBV4-3	.	few	CASSQVIGTNYNEQFF	TGCGCCAGCAGCCAAGTTATCGGAACTAACTACAATGAGCAGTTCTTC
TRBJ2-3	TRBV7-2	.	few	CASATGLDTQYF	TGTGCCAGCGCAACAGGGTTAGATACGCAGTATTTT
TRBJ2-7	TRBV7-9	.	.	CASSLATRNYEQYF	TGTGCCAGCAGCTTAGCGACACGAAACTACGAGCAGTACTTC
TRBJ2-3	TRBV20-1	.	.	CSASALEGPDTQYF	TGCAGTGCTAGTGCCCTTGAGGGCCCAGATACGCAGTATTTT
TRBJ2-7	TRBV6-6	.	.	CASSLRGWAYEQYF	TGTGCCAGCAGCTTACGAGGGTGGGCCTACGAGCAGTACTTC
TRBJ2-7	TRBV18	.	.	CASSPPTAYEQYF	TGTGCCAGCTCACCGCCTACAGCCTACGAGCAGTACTTC
TRBJ2-2	TRBV7-2	TRBD1	.	CASSLGQGVMNGELFF	TGTGCCAGCAGCTTAGGGCAGGGGGTGATGAACGGGGAGCTGTTTTTT
TRBJ2-2	TRBV11-2	.	.	CASSPFWRGNTGELFF	TGTGCCAGCAGCCCGTTTTGGCGGGGGAACACCGGGGAGCTGTTTTTT
TRBJ1-2	TRBV10-3	.	.	CAISRNPGPAGGYTF	TGTGCCATCAGTAGAAATCCGGGACCGGCGGGTGGCTACACCTTC